Listed here are 24 T cell receptor beta chains from one sample, sequenced in a study of identifying expanded T cells in peripheral blood. Profiling relied on immunoSEQ multiplex PCR, and the TCRdb table lists in-frame clones only, not all of them. The profile shows some 120,000 clones, approximately 88% of them singletons. Sequences were obtained from blood. The source is a person aged 18 to 75 in good health.

The chain employs TRBV30 and TRBJ1-1; D gene ambiguous. This CDR3 is built from 16 residues. In germline, CDR1 is GTSNPN, CDR2 SVGIG (reference sequence). The germline V and J ends were trimmed by 0 bases and 4 bases, with 18 bases remaining between them. The CDR3 loop reads CAWSVPVVSVSTEAFF. Written as DNA, the CDR3 is TGTGCCTGGAGTGTACCGGTAGTCAGTGTGAGCACTGAAGCTTTCTTT.

V is TRBV18 and J is TRBJ1-1; D call uncertain. This CDR3 spans 13 amino acids. Germline V gene sequence: CDR1 KGHSH, CDR2 LQKENI. V was pared by 0 bases and J by 4 bases, with 6 bases between. The CDR3 sequence: CASSPPILTEAFF. CDR3 sequence (DNA): TGTGCCAGCTCACCACCGATTCTCACTGAAGCTTTCTTT.

V usage is TRBV7-6 and J usage is TRBJ2-2; D call uncertain. V lost 1 base to trimming and J lost 6 bases, with 12 bases between them. The CDR3 loop spans 15 amino acids. CDR1 and CDR2 (germline): SGHVS, FNYEAQ. DNA for the CDR3: TGTGCCAGCAGCTTAGTTGGGTTCCCGGCCGGGGAGCTGTTTTTT. Encoded protein: CASSLVGFPAGELFF.

The chain joins TRBV6-5 to TRBJ1-1; D uncertain. The CDR3 is made up of 15 amino acids. Germline CDR1 and CDR2: MNHEY and SVGAGI. Trimming removed 2 bases from V and 3 bases from J, with 13 bases in between. This CDR3 reads CASSYRSHPDTEAFF. In DNA, the CDR3 is TGTGCCAGCAGTTACCGATCACACCCTGACACTGAAGCTTTCTTT.

This sequence joins TRBV7-8 and TRBJ2-7; D gene ambiguous. V was clipped by 4 bases and J by 0 bases, with 7 bases between them. This CDR3 is built from 13 residues. Germline CDR1 SGHVS, CDR2 FQNEAQ. The CDR3 bases are TGTGCCAGCAGCTCCGCCCTCTCCTACGAGCAGTACTTC. Translation: CASSSALSYEQYF.

V is TRBV6-5 and J is TRBJ1-1; the D is unclear. The V gene's germline CDR1 is MNHEY and CDR2 SVGAGI. Trimming removed 10 bases at V and 10 bases at J, with 25 bases between. The CDR3 consists of 14 residues. DNA of the CDR3: TGTGCCACACGCCCGGAGGACCTAGAAGAAAGAGCTTTCTTT. Translated: CATRPEDLEERAFF.

This chain uses TRBV4-3 with TRBJ1-2; 10 bases agree with TRBD1. CDR1 LGHNA and CDR2 YSLEER come from the germline V gene. The CDR3 has 16 amino acids. Germline trimming cut 1 base from V and 2 bases from J; bases unmatched to any gene: 4. The CDR3 reads CASSQGDRGRNYGYTF. The DNA of the CDR3 is TGCGCCAGCAGCCAAGGCGACAGGGGGCGCAACTATGGCTACACCTTC.

The chain links TRBV18 to TRBJ1-6; D is undetermined. The V and J ends lost 4 bases and 8 bases respectively, with 15 bases between them. This CDR3 has 15 residues. Germline V CDR1 and CDR2: KGHSH, LQKENI. DNA for the CDR3: TGTGCCAGCTCACTATCAGGAGGAGCGGATTCACCCCTCCACTTT. Amino acid sequence: CASSLSGGADSPLHF.

The rearrangement uses TRBV27 and TRBJ1-6; TRBD1 might be the D (6 bases). Germline values: CDR1 MNHEY, CDR2 SMNVEV (reference sequence). Trimming took 0 bases from V and 0 from J, leaving 9 bases between them. This CDR3 comprises 17 residues. In DNA form, the CDR3 reads TGTGCCAGCAGTTTATCAGGAGGGGGCTCCTATAATTCACCCCTCCACTTT. It codes for CASSLSGGGSYNSPLHF.

The chain recombines TRBV4-1 with TRBJ2-3; TRBD1 aligns across 11 bases. Germline loops: CDR1 MGHRA, CDR2 YSYEKL. CDR3 length: 17 amino acids. V dropped 2 bases and J dropped 3; count of bases not matched to a gene: 7. This CDR3 reads CASSQRGGTGGTDTQYF. The CDR3, as DNA: TGCGCCAGCAGCCAAAGAGGCGGGACAGGGGGTACAGATACGCAGTATTTT.

V usage is TRBV7-7 and J usage is TRBJ2-2; 8 bases fit TRBD1. Trimming took 4 bases from V and 2 from J; bases not matched to a gene: 3. There are 15 residues in the CDR3. Germline-derived CDR1 and CDR2 are SSHAT and FNYEAQ (reference sequence). The CDR3 DNA sequence: TGTGCCAGCAGCTCCAGGGGGCCTAACACCGGGGAGCTGTTTTTT. It specifies CASSSRGPNTGELFF. The entire variable domain, with the rest obtained from reference TRBV7-7 and TRBJ2-2, is as follows: GAGVSQSPRYKVTKRGQDVTLRCDPISSHATLYWYQQALGQGPEFLTYFNYEAQPDKSGLPSDRFSAERPEGSISTLTIQRTEQRDSAMYRCASSSRGPNTGELFFGEGSRLTVL.

The chain is built from TRBV11-3 and TRBJ2-3; maybe TRBD2 (6 bases). This CDR3 spans 16 amino acids. Trimming took 4 bases from V and 0 from J, leaving 14 bases between them. The germline V gene has CDR1 SGHNT and CDR2 YENEEA. The CDR3 loop reads CASSSLRGGSTDTQYF. CDR3 bases: TGTGCCAGCAGCTCCCTTCGTGGGGGGAGCACAGATACGCAGTATTTT.

This rearrangement joins TRBV30 to TRBJ1-6; D unclear. Germline values: CDR1 GTSNPN, CDR2 SVGIG (reference sequence). The V and J ends lost 4 bases and 14 bases respectively, with 24 bases between them. The CDR3 extends over 15 amino acids. CDR3 bases: TGTGCCTGGAAGGGTGGGGTTTCTTGGGGTAGTTCCCTCCACTTT. It encodes CAWKGGVSWGSSLHF.

Comment on this clone: The junction does not match germline at one end; this may be a read error. The chain joins TRBV6-6 to TRBJ2-7; D remains unclear. The CDR3 length is 11 residues. CDR1 and CDR2 (germline): MNHNY, SVGAGI (reference sequence). The DNA for the CDR3 is TGTGCCAGCAGTAACTCCTACGAGCAGTACTTC. It translates to CASSNSYEQYF.

This clone was seen many times. V gene TRBV11-2 combines with J gene TRBJ1-2, with D possibly matching TRBD1 (5 bases). Germline loops: CDR1 SGHAT, CDR2 FQNNGV. This CDR3 contains 15 residues. V gave up 4 bases and J gave up 8 bases, with 20 bases separating them. The CDR3 DNA sequence: TGTGCCAGCAGCTCCCCCCGCCGGGTGCGGGGGGGCTACACCTTC. Translation: CASSSPRRVRGGYTF. The whole variable domain, remainder taken from reference TRBV11-2 and TRBJ1-2, is EAGVAQSPRYKIIEKRQSVAFWCNPISGHATLYWYQQILGQGPKLLIQFQNNGVVDDSQLPKDRFSAERLKGVDSTLKIQPAKLEDSAVYLCASSSPRRVRGGYTFGSGTRLTVV.

The V call is TRBV27, the J call TRBJ1-1, with unresolved D. The germline CDR1 and CDR2 sequences are MNHEY and SMNVEV (reference sequence). Trimming left V 0 bases short and J 0 bases short, with 8 bases between. The CDR3 sequence is 15 residues long. The CDR3 here is CASSLSPLLNTEAFF. The CDR3 DNA reads as TGTGCCAGCAGTTTATCACCCCTCTTGAACACTGAAGCTTTCTTT.

The chain links TRBV10-3 to TRBJ2-2; D is unclear. The germline V gene encodes CDR1 ENHRY and CDR2 SYGVKD. This CDR3 contains 14 residues. Trimming left V 6 bases short and J 1 base short, with 9 bases between. This CDR3 is CAIRRTENTGELFF. The CDR3 coding sequence is TGTGCCATCAGAAGGACGGAGAACACCGGGGAGCTGTTTTTT.

This sequence joins TRBV6-6 and TRBJ2-1; tentatively, D is TRBD1 (6 bases). Germline V gives CDR1 MNHNY, CDR2 SVGAGI (reference sequence). The V end lost 2 bases, the J end lost 7 bases, and 18 bases lay between the germline ends. This CDR3 contains 16 residues. CDR3 bases: TGTGCCAGCAGTTACCCCTCGTCTAGGGGGACGAATGAGCAGTTCTTC. Its translation: CASSYPSSRGTNEQFF.

The chain carries TRBV7-2 and TRBJ1-1; TRBD1 might be the D (6 bases). CDR1 and CDR2 (germline): SGHTA, FQGNSA. Deletions cut 5 bases from V and 5 bases from J, with 18 bases between. The CDR3 contains 15 residues. As DNA, the CDR3 is TGTGCCAGCAGCGAAGGGGGGGCCGGGGTTACTGAAGCTTTCTTT. Its translation is CASSEGGAGVTEAFF.

The rearrangement uses TRBV10-3 and TRBJ1-3; D not resolved. Looked up from germline, CDR1 is ENHRY and CDR2 is SYGVKD. Trimming stripped 0 bases from V and 0 bases from J, with 12 bases between. CDR3 length: 17 amino acids. CDR3 sequence: CAISESGLLYSGNTIYF. DNA of the CDR3: TGTGCCATCAGTGAGTCAGGGCTACTCTACTCTGGAAACACCATATATTTT.

The J gene is TRBJ2-7, the V gene TRBV6-6; perhaps TRBD1 as D (5 bases). Germline V gives CDR1 MNHNY, CDR2 SVGAGI (reference sequence). The ends were cut back, 3 bases at V and 5 bases at J, with 11 bases in the middle. CDR3 length: 13 residues. The CDR3 DNA reads TGTGCCAGCAGTTATAGGGGTTTTAACGAGCAGTACTTC. Translation: CASSYRGFNEQYF.

This sequence joins TRBV5-1 and TRBJ2-4; 7 bases are a match to TRBD1. This CDR3 spans 16 amino acids. V was clipped by 3 bases and J by 1 base; unmatched bases: 7. CDR1 is SGHRS and CDR2 is YFSETQ in the germline V gene. The DNA for the CDR3 is TGCGCCAGCAGCTATGACAGGGATGGTGCCAAAAACATTCAGTACTTC. Translating it yields CASSYDRDGAKNIQYF.

The V and J genes are TRBV18 and TRBJ1-6; D uncertain. CDR3 length: 15 residues. Germline V gives CDR1 KGHSH, CDR2 LQKENI. With 2 bases removed from V and 8 bases from J, the gap between germline ends came to 13 bases. The CDR3 DNA reads TGTGCCAGCTCACCATCTAGGCAGAAGGATTCACCCCTCCACTTT. Protein sequence: CASSPSRQKDSPLHF.

CDR3 sequence (DNA): TGTGCCAGCAGTGAAGCGTGGGCCCTAGAAAAACTGTTTTTT. This translates into CASSEAWALEKLFF. V is TRBV6-1 and J is TRBJ1-4; D uncertain. Germline CDR1 is MNHNS and CDR2 is SASEGT. V gave up 0 bases and J gave up 8 bases, with 10 bases separating them. The CDR3 runs to 14 residues.